Here is one TCR beta chain with its context. The data were obtained in a study of blood T cell repertoires in COVID-19. Study information: The cDNA or gDNA used as material had been derived from T cells, B-cell-depleted T cells, or PBMCs.

Original analysis: Cell counts per sample came from amplifying reference gene primers. Repertoires were generated with immunoSEQ multiplex PCR, while TCRdb's copy carries only in-frame clones and drops some. That table gives V, J and clone size, and the DNA gave D and trimming. The data hold about 340,000 clones, with around four fifths observed a single time. V was cut by 1 base and J by 5 bases, with 8 bases left in between. Germline assignment: CDR1 LGHDT and CDR2 YNNKEL (reference sequence). The CDR3 length is 13 residues. This clonotype originated in a man aged 25-40 years with active or convalescent COVID-19. The source material was peripheral blood. The chain carries TRBV3-1 (or the pseudogene TRBV3-2) and TRBJ2-5; TRBD1 might be the D (5 bases). CDR3 coding DNA: TGTGCCAGCAGCCAAGTCCCAGGGGAGACCCAGTACTTC. Its protein product is CASSQVPGETQYF.